The clone carrying this TCR beta chain was recorded at least ten times. TCR beta CDR3 regions were amplified from RNA. Researchers ran a first-round RT-PCR on the TCR CDR3 using the HTBI primer set. Each CDR3 protein gets one entry after TCRdb re-called the multiplex PCR reads with MiXCR. The sample yields some 560,000 distinct CDR3 sequences, 15% to 17% seen once. This sample is part of a study of T cells in Graves' hyperthyroidism and ophthalmopathy. On the basis of clinical symptoms, serum thyroxine and TRAb, thyroid ultrasound and orbital computed tomography, diagnoses were made. The authors took PBMCs from 10 ml fresh peripheral blood. Sequencing input: blood. This TCR derives from a woman younger than 45 with Graves' hyperthyroidism.

CDR3 bases: TGTGCCAGTAGTCACCGGGACGAGCAGTACTTC. Protein product: CASSHRDEQYF. The V and J genes are TRBV19 and TRBJ2-7; D uncertain. The germline CDR1 and CDR2 sequences are LNHDA and SQIVND (reference sequence). The CDR3 extends over 11 amino acids. V was clipped by 5 bases and J by 5 bases, with 7 bases between them.